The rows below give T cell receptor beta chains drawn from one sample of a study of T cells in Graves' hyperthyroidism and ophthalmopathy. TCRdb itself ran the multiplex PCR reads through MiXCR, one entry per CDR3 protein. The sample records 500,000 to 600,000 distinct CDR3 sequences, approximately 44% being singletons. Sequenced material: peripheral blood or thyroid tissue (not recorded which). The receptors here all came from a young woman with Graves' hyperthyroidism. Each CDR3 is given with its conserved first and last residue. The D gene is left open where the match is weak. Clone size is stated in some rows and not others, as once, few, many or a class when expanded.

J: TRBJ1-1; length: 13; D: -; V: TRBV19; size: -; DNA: TGTGCCAGTAACGACTCCGGGAACACTGAAGCTTTCTTT; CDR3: CASNDSGNTEAFF
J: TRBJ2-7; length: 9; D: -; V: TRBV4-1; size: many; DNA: TGCGCCAGCAGCCAAGACTTCGTTTTC; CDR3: CASSQDFVF
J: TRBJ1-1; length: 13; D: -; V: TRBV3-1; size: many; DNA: TGTGCCAGCAGCCCGACACCCTTCACTGAAGCTTTCTTT; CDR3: CASSPTPFTEAFF
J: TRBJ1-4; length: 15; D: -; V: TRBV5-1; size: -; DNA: TGCGCCAGCAGCTCGGGGAGGTCTTCAGGAGAAAAACTTTTTTTT; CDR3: CASSSGRSSGEKLFF
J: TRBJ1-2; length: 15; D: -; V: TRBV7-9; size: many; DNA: TGTGCCAGCAGCTCGGTGGGCAGGGAAGACTATGGCTACACCTTC; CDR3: CASSSVGREDYGYTF
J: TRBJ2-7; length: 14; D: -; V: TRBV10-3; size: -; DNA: TGTGCCATCAGTGAGTCGTTACTAAACTACGAGCAGTACTTC; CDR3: CAISESLLNYEQYF
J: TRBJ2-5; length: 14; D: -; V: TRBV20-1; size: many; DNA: TGCAGTGCTAGCCCTGCGCAGAATCAAGAGACCCAGTACTTC; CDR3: CSASPAQNQETQYF
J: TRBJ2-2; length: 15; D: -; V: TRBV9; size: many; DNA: TGTGCCAGCAGCGTAGGGCTAGCGATCACCGGGGAGCTGTTTTTT; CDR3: CASSVGLAITGELFF
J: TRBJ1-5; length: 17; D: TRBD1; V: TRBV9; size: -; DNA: TGTGCCAGCAGCACAAGACAGGGGGCTCGTGGCAATCAGCCCCAGCATTTT; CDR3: CASSTRQGARGNQPQHF
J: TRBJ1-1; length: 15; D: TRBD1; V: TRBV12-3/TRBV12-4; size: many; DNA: TGTGCCAGCAGGGGGCCGGACAGGCCGGGCACTGAAGCTTTCTTT; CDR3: CASRGPDRPGTEAFF
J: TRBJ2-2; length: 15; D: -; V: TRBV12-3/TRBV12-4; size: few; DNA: TGTGCCACCAGTGATTTGCTCCAGGGCACCGGGGAGCTGTTTTTT; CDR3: CATSDLLQGTGELFF
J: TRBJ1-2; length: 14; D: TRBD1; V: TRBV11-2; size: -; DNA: TGTGCCAGCAGCTCCGGGACAGGGGCTGATGGCTACACCTTC; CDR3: CASSSGTGADGYTF
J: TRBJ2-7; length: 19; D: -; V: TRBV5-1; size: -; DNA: TGCGCCAGCAGCCGGACAGGGGGATCCACCGGGACTAGCGTTACCGAGCAGTACTTC; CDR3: CASSRTGGSTGTSVTEQYF
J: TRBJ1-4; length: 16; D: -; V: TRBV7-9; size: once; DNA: TGTGCCAGCAGCTCCCCCCGAGCGGGAGGGGATGAAAAACTGTTTTTT; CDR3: CASSSPRAGGDEKLFF
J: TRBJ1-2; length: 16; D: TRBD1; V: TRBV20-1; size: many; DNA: TGCAGTGCTACCGACCCAGGACAGGGTGGGAACTATGGCTACACCTTC; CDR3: CSATDPGQGGNYGYTF
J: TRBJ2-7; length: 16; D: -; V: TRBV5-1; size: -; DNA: TGCGCCAGCAGCTTGGAAAGGGTATCTGGCGTTACCGAGCAGTACTTC; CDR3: CASSLERVSGVTEQYF
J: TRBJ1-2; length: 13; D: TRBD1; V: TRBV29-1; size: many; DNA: TGCAGCGCTCGGACAGGGGGCTACTATGGCTACACCTTC; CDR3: CSARTGGYYGYTF
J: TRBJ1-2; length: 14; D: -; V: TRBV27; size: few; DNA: TGTGCCAGCAGTTTAAGCCCCTCCTACTATGGCTACACCTTC; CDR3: CASSLSPSYYGYTF
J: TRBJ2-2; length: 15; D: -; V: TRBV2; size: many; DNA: TGTGCCAGCAACTCTGGACAAGGGAAACCCGGGGAGCTGTTTTTT; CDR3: CASNSGQGKPGELFF
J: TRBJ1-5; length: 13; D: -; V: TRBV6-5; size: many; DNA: TGTGCCAGCAGAAGACGGCCCAATCAGCCCCAGCATTTT; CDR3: CASRRRPNQPQHF
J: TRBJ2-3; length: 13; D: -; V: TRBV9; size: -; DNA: TGTGCCAGCAGTTTTTTTACGACAGATACGCAGTATTTT; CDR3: CASSFFTTDTQYF
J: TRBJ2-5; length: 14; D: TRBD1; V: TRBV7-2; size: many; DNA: TGTGCCAGCAGCTTGCAGGGGGCTCGAGAGACCCAGTACTTC; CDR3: CASSLQGARETQYF
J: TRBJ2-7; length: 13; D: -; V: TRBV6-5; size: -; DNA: TGTGCCAGCAGTTACAGGGGCCGCGACGAGCAGTACTTC; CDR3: CASSYRGRDEQYF
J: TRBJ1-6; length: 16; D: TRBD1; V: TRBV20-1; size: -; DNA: TGCAGTGCTAGAGCCGCTGACAGGGTGGCGAGTTCACCCCTCCACTTT; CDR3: CSARAADRVASSPLHF
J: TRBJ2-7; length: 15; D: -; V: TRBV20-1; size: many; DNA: TGCAGTGCTAGGTCAGCGTCCGATCCCCCCTACGAGCAGTACTTC; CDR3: CSARSASDPPYEQYF
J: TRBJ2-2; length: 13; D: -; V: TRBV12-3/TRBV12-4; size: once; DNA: TGTGCCAGCAGCTTGGAGAGGTCAGGGGAGCTGTTTTTT; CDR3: CASSLERSGELFF
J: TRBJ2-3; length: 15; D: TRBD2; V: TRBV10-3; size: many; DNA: TGTGCCATCAGTGAGGGACTAGCGGGCACAGATACGCAGTATTTT; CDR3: CAISEGLAGTDTQYF
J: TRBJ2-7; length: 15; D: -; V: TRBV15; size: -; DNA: TGTGCCACCAGCAGAGATGCGACAGGAGACTACGAGCAGTACTTC; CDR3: CATSRDATGDYEQYF
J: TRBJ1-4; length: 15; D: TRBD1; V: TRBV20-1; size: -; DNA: TGCAGTGCGCCAGGGGGCGCGACGGCTAATGAAAAACTGTTTTTT; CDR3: CSAPGGATANEKLFF
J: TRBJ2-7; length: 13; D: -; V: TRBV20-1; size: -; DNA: TGCAGTGCTAGGGAGGGGGGAGACCACGAGCAGTACTTC; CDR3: CSAREGGDHEQYF
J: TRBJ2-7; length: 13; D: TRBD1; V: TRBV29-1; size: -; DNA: TGCAGCGTTGGTCCGGGACAGGGATACGAGCAGTACTTC; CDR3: CSVGPGQGYEQYF
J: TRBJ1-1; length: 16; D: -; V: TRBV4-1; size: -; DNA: TGCGCCAGCAGCCACCCCTCGACAGCCCAAACTGCTGAAGCTTTCTTT; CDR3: CASSHPSTAQTAEAFF
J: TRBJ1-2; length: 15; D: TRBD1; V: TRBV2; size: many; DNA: TGTGCCAGCATCCGGGACAGGGGAGAGTACTATGGCTACACCTTC; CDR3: CASIRDRGEYYGYTF
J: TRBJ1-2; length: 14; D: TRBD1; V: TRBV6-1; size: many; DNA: TGTGCCAGCAGTGGTTGGGACAGCAACTATGGCTACACCTTC; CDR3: CASSGWDSNYGYTF
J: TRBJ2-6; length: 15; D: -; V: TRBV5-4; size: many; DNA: TGTGCCAGCAGCAAGCTTGGGAGCGGGGCCAACGTCCTGACTTTC; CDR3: CASSKLGSGANVLTF
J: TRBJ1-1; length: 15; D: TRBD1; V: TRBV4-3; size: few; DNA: TGCGCCAGCAGCCAAGGGCTGACAGGGGACACTGAAGCTTTCTTT; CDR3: CASSQGLTGDTEAFF
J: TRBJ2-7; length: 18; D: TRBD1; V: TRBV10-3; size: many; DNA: TGTGCCATCAGTGAGTCAGGAAGACAAGGACAGGGGTCCTACGAGCAGTACTTC; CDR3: CAISESGRQGQGSYEQYF
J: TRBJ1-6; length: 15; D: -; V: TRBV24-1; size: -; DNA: TGTGCCACCAGTGAAGCGGGGACCTATAATTCACCCCTCCACTTT; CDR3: CATSEAGTYNSPLHF
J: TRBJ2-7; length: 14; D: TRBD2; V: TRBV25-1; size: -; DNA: TGTGCCAGCAGCGCCGAGCTAGCGGGAGCCGAGCAGTACTTC; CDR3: CASSAELAGAEQYF
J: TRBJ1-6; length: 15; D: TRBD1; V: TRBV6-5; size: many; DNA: TGTGCCAGCAGCCCCGGGACAGGGAAAAATTCACCCCTCCACTTT; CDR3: CASSPGTGKNSPLHF